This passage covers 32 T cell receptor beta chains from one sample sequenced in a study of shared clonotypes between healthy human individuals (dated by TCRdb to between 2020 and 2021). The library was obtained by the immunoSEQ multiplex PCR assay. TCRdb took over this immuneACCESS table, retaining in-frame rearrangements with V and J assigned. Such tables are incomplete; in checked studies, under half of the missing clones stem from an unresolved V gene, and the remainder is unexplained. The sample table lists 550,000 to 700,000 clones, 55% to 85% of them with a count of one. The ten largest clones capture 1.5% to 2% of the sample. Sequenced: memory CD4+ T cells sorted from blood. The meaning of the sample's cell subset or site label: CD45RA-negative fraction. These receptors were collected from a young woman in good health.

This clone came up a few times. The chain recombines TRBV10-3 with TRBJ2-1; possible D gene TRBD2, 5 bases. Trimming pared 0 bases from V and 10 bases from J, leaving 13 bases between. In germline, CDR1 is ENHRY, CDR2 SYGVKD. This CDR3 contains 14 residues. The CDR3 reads CAISESSNKREQFF. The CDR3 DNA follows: TGTGCCATCAGTGAGTCGAGTAATAAGCGGGAGCAGTTCTTC.

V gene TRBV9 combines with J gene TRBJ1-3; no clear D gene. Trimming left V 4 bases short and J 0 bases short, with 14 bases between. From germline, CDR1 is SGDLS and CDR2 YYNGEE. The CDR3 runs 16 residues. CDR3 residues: CASSPRGDPSGNTIYF. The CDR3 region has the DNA TGTGCCAGCAGCCCTCGTGGCGATCCCTCTGGAAACACCATATATTTT.

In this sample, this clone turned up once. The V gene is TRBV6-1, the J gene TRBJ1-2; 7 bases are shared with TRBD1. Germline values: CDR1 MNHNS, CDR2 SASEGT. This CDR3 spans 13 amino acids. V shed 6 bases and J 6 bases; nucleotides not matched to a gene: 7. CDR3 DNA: TGTGCCAGCAGGGGAATTGGGACAGATGGCTACACCTTC. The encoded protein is CASRGIGTDGYTF.

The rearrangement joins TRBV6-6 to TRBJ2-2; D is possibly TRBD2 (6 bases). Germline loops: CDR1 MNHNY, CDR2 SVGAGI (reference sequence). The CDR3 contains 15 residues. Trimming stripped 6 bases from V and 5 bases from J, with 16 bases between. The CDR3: CASREVGRSTGELFF. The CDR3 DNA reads TGTGCCAGCAGGGAGGTCGGGAGAAGTACCGGGGAGCTGTTTTTT.

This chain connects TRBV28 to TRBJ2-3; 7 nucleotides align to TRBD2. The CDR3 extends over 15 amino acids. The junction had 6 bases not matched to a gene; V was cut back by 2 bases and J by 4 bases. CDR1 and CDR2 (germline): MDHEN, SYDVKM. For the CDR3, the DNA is TGTGCCAGCAGTTTAGTCCTTGGGAGGGCAGATACGCAGTATTTT. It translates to CASSLVLGRADTQYF.

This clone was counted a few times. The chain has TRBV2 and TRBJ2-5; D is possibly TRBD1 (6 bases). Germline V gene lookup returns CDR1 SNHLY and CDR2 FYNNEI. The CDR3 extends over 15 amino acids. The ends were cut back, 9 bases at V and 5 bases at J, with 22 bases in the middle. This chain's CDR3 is CARTLGRGPTETQYF. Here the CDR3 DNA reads TGTGCCAGAACCCTCGGCAGGGGTCCAACGGAGACCCAGTACTTC.

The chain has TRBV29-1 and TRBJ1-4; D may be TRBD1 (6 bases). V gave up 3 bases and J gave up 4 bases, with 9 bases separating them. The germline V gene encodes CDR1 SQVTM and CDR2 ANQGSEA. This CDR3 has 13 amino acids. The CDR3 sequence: CSVETGLNEKLFF. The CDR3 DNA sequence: TGCAGCGTTGAGACAGGTCTTAATGAAAAACTGTTTTTT.

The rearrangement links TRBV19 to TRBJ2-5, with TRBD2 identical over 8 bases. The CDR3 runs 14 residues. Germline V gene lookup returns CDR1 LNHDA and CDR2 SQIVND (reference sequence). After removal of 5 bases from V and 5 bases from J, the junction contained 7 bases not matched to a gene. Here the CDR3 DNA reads TGTGCCAGTAGTTCTAAAGCGGGAGTGGAGACCCAGTACTTC. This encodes CASSSKAGVETQYF.

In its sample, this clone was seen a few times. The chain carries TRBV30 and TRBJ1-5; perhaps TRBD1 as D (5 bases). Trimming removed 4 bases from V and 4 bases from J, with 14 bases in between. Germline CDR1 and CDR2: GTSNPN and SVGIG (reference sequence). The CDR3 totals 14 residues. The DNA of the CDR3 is TGTGCCTGGAATCTGGCAGGGCAAAATCAGCCCCAGCATTTT. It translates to CAWNLAGQNQPQHF. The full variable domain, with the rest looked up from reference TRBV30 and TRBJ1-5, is SQTIHQWPATLVQPVGSPLSLECTVEGTSNPNLYWYRQAAGRGLQLLFYSVGIGQISSEVPQNLSASRPQDRQFILSSKKLLLSDSGFYLCAWNLAGQNQPQHFGDGTRLSIL.

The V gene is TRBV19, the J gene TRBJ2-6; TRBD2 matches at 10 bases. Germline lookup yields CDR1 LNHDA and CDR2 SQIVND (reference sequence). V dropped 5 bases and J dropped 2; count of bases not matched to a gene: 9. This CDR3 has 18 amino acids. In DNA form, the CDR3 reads TGTGCCAGTAGTTTTCCGAGCGGGAGGGCCGCTGGGGCCAACGTCCTGACTTTC. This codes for CASSFPSGRAAGANVLTF. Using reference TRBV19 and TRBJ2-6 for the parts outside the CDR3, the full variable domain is DGGITQSPKYLFRKEGQNVTLSCEQNLNHDAMYWYRQDPGQGLRLIYYSQIVNDFQKGDIAEGYSVSREKKESFPLTVTSAQKNPTAFYLCASSFPSGRAAGANVLTFGAGSRLTVL.

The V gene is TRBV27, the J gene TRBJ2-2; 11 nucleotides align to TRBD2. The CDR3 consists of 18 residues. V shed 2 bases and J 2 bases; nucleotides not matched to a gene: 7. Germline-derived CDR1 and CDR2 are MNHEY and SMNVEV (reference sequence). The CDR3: CASSLLAGGSTNTGELFF. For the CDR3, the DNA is TGTGCCAGCAGTTTACTAGCGGGAGGCAGTACAAACACCGGGGAGCTGTTTTTT.

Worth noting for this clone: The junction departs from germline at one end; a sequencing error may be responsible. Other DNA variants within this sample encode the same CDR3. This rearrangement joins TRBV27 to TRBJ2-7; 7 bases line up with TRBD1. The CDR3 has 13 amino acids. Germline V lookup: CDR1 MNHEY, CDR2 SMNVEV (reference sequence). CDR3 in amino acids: CASRRDSSYEQYF. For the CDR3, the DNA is TGTGCCAGCAGACGGGACAGCTCCTACGAGCAATACTTC.

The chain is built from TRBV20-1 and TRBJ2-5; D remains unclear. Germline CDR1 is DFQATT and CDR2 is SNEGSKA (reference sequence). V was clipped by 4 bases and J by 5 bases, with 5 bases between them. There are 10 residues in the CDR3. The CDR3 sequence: CSATVETQYF. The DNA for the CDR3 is TGCAGTGCTACAGTGGAGACCCAGTACTTC.

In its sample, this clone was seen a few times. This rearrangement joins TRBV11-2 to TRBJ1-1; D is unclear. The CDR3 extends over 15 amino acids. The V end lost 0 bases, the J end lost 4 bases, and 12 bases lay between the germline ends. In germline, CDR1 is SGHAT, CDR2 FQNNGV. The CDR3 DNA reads TGTGCCAGCAGCTTAGAGGCCAGGTTTTCCACTGAAGCTTTCTTT. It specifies CASSLEARFSTEAFF.

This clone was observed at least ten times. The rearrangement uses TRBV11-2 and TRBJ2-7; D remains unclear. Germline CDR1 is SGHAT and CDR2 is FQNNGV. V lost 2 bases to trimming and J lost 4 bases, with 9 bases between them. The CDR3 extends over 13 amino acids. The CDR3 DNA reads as TGTGCCAGCAGCTTAATAGACGGGTACGAGCAGTACTTC. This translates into CASSLIDGYEQYF.

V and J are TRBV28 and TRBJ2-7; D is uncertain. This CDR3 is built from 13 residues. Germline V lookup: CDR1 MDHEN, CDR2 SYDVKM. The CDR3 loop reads CVVATPTFYEQYF. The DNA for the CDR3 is TGTGTAGTCGCCACACCCACCTTCTACGAGCAGTACTTC. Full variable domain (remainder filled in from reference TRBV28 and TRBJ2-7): DVKVTQSSRYLVKRTGEKVFLECVQDMDHENMFWYRQDPGLGLRLIYFSYDVKMKEKGDIPEGYSVSREKKERFSLILESASTNQTSMYLCVVATPTFYEQYFGPGTRLTVT.

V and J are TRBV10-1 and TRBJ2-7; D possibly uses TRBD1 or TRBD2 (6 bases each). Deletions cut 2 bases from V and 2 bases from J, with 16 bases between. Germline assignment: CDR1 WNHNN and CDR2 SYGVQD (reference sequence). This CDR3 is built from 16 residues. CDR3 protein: CASSEEGGPHTYEQYF. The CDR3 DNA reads TGCGCCAGCAGTGAGGAGGGGGGCCCCCATACCTACGAGCAGTACTTC.

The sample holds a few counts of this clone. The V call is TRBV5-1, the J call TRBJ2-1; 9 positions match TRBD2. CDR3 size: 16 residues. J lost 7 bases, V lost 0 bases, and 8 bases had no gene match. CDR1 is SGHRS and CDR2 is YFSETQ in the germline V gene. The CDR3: CASSLDSGSLYNEQFF. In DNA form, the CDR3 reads TGCGCCAGCAGCTTGGATAGCGGGAGTCTATATAATGAGCAGTTCTTC.

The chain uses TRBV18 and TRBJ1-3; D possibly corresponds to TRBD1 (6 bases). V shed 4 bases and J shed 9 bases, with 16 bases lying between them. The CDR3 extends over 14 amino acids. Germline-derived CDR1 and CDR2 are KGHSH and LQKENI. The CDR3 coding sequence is TGTGCCAGCTCACTGGACAGACGGAAATCCACCATATATTTT. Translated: CASSLDRRKSTIYF.

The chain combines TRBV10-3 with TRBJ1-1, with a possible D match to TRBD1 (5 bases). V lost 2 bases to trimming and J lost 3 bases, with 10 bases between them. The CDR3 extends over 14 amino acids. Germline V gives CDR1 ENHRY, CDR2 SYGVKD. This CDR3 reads CAISENGGDTEAFF. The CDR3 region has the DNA TGTGCCATCAGTGAGAATGGGGGGGACACTGAAGCTTTCTTT.

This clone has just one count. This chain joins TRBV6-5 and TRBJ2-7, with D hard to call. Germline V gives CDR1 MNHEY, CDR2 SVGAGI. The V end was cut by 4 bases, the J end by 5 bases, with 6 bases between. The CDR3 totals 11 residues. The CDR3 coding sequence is TGTGCCAGCAGTTTCCAGCACGAGCAGTACTTC. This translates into CASSFQHEQYF.

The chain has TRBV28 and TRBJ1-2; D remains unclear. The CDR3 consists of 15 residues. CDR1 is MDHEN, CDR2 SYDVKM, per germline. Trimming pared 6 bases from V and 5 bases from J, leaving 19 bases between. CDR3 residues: CASSSDGELGYGYTF. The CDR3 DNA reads TGTGCCAGCAGCTCAGACGGGGAGTTGGGGTATGGCTACACCTTC.

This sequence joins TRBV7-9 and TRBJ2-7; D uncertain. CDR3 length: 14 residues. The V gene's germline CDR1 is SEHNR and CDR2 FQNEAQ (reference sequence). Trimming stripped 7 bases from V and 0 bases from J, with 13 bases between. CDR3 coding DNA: TGTGCCAGCACCCGAATGGGCCGCTCCTACGAGCAGTACTTC. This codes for CASTRMGRSYEQYF.

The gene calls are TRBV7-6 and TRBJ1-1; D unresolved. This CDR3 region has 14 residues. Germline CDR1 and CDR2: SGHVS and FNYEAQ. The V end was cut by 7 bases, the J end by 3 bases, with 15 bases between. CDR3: CASTRMSGDTEAFF. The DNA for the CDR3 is TGTGCCAGCACAAGGATGTCGGGCGACACTGAAGCTTTCTTT.

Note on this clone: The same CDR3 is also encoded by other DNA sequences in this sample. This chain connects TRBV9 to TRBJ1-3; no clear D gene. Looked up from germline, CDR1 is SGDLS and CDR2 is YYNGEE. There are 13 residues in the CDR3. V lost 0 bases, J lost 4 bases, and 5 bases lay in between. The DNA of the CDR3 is TGTGCCAGCAGCGTAGATGGGGGAAACACCATATATTTT. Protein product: CASSVDGGNTIYF.

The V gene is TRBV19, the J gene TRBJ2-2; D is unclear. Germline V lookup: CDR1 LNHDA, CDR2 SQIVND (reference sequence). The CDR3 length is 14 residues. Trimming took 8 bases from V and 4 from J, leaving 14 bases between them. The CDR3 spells CASRPQVSTGELFF. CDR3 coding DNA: TGTGCCAGTCGTCCGCAGGTCAGCACCGGGGAGCTGTTTTTT. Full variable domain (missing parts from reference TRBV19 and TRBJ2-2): DGGITQSPKYLFRKEGQNVTLSCEQNLNHDAMYWYRQDPGQGLRLIYYSQIVNDFQKGDIAEGYSVSREKKESFPLTVTSAQKNPTAFYLCASRPQVSTGELFFGEGSRLTVL.

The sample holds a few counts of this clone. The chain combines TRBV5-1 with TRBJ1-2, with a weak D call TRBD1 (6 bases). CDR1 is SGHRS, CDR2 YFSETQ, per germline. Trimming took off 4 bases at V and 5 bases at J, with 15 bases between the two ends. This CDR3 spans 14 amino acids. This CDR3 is CASSTSGVSYGYTF. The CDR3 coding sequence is TGCGCCAGCAGCACCTCAGGGGTTTCATATGGCTACACCTTC.

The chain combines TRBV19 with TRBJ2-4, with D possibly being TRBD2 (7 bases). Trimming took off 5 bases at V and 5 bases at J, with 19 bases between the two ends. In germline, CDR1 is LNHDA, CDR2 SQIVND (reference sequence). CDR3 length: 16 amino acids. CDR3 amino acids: CASSGWGGRKENIQYF. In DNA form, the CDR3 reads TGTGCCAGTAGTGGATGGGGGGGCAGGAAGGAAAACATTCAGTACTTC. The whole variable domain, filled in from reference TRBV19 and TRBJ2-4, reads DGGITQSPKYLFRKEGQNVTLSCEQNLNHDAMYWYRQDPGQGLRLIYYSQIVNDFQKGDIAEGYSVSREKKESFPLTVTSAQKNPTAFYLCASSGWGGRKENIQYFGAGTRLSVL.

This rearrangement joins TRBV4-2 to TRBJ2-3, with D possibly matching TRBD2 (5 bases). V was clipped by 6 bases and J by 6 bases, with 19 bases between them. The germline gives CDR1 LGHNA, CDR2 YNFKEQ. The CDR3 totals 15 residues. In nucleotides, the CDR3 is TGTGCCAGCAGTCAACCGGGATCCCAAACTGATACGCAGTATTTT. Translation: CASSQPGSQTDTQYF.

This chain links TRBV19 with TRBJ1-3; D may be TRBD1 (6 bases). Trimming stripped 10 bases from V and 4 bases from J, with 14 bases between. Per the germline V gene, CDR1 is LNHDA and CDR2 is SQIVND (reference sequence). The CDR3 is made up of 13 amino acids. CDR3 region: CATLDRNGNTIYF. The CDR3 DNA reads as TGTGCCACCTTGGACAGAAACGGAAACACCATATATTTT.

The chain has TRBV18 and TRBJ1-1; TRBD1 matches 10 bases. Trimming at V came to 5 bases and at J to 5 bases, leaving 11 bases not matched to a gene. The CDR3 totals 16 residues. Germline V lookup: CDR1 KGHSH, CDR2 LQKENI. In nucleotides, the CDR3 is TGTGCCAGCTCATCGGTAGGTGGGACAGGGGAAACTGAAGCTTTCTTT. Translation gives CASSSVGGTGETEAFF.

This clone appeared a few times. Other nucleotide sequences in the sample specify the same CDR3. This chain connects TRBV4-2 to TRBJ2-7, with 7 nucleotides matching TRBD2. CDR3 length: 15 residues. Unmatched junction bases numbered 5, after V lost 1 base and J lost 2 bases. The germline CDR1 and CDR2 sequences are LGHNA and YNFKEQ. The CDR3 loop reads CASSQGLAETYEQYF. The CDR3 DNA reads TGTGCCAGCAGCCAAGGGCTAGCGGAGACCTACGAGCAGTACTTC.